This TCR beta chain was profiled in a study of blood T cell repertoires in COVID-19. In the study overall: Sources were T cells, B-cell-depleted T cells, or PBMCs; the material itself was cDNA or gDNA.

Using immunoSEQ multiplex PCR, the repertoire was profiled, and TCRdb retains in-frame clones only, with some absent. The sample holds around 150,000 clones, more than 65% seen once. V lost 4 bases, J lost 4 bases, and 4 bases stayed unmatched. The germline CDR1 and CDR2 sequences are SGHNT and YYREEE (reference sequence). The CDR3 loop spans 14 amino acids. V and J are TRBV5-4 and TRBJ2-3, with 9 bases that match TRBD2. Source material: peripheral blood. The receptor was derived from a woman of 80 years or more with acute or convalescent COVID-19. CDR3 protein: CASSLRLAADTQYF. The DNA of the CDR3 is TGTGCCAGCAGCCTAAGACTAGCGGCAGATACGCAGTATTTT.